These 31 T cell receptor beta chains came from one sample sequenced in a study of OX40 agonist ivuxolimab in advanced cancers. Sequencing used immunoSEQ multiplex PCR; TCRdb keeps in-frame clones, though not all of them. The sample lists just under 85,000 clones, less than 90% occurring once. The starting material was CD4+ or CD8+ T cells sorted from blood, obtained in a trial of the OX40 agonist ivuxolimab. The origin of the receptors is an adult with an advanced solid tumor such as melanoma, head and neck, liver or kidney cancer.

The V call is TRBV30, the J call TRBJ2-5; 11 positions agree with TRBD1. The CDR3 has 15 amino acids. Germline loops: CDR1 GTSNPN, CDR2 SVGIG (reference sequence). V lost 0 bases and J lost 5; bases outside the gene matches: 5. CDR3 sequence reads: CAWSVGQGARETQYF. DNA for the CDR3: TGTGCCTGGAGTGTTGGACAGGGGGCGCGGGAGACCCAGTACTTC. Based on the CDR3 plus reference TRBV30 and TRBJ2-5, the full variable domain is SQTIHQWPATLVQPVGSPLSLECTVEGTSNPNLYWYRQAAGRGLQLLFYSVGIGQISSEVPQNLSASRPQDRQFILSSKKLLLSDSGFYLCAWSVGQGARETQYFGPGTRLLVL.

The chain links TRBV5-1 to TRBJ2-5; D is perhaps TRBD2 (5 bases). The germline V gene encodes CDR1 SGHRS and CDR2 YFSETQ. Trimming removed 0 bases at V and 7 bases at J, with 13 bases between. The CDR3 consists of 14 residues. CDR3 amino acids: CASSLEAFEGTQYF. In DNA, the CDR3 is TGCGCCAGCAGCTTGGAGGCCTTCGAGGGGACCCAGTACTTC.

The chain is built from TRBV18 and TRBJ1-5; perhaps TRBD1 as D (6 bases). The germline V gene has CDR1 KGHSH and CDR2 LQKENI. CDR3 size: 17 residues. Trimming stripped 0 bases from V and 2 bases from J, with 14 bases between. CDR3 nucleotides: TGTGCCAGCTCACCACCGGGGGCTATGGTGGGCAATCAGCCCCAGCATTTT. This translates into CASSPPGAMVGNQPQHF.

The chain has TRBV4-1 and TRBJ2-5, with a possible D match to TRBD1 (6 bases). V was clipped by 4 bases and J by 2 bases, with 17 bases between them. The CDR3 length is 16 residues. CDR1 is MGHRA, CDR2 YSYEKL, per germline. DNA for the CDR3: TGCGCCAGCAGCCGAACCCTAGGACAGACTCAAGAGACCCAGTACTTC. As protein: CASSRTLGQTQETQYF.

V and J are TRBV30 and TRBJ2-5; D could derive from TRBD1 or TRBD2 (5 bases each). Between the trimmed V and J ends, which lost 0 bases and 2 bases, there was a span of 7 bases. Per germline, CDR1 GTSNPN and CDR2 SVGIG (reference sequence). The CDR3 sequence is 13 residues long. In DNA form, the CDR3 reads TGTGCCTGGAGTGTTGGGGGACAAGAGACCCAGTACTTC. Its translation is CAWSVGGQETQYF.

The chain links TRBV7-8 to TRBJ2-7, with TRBD2 matching over 7 bases. V dropped 5 bases and J dropped 2; count of bases not matched to a gene: 6. The CDR3 covers 14 residues. Germline assignment: CDR1 SGHVS and CDR2 FQNEAQ. The CDR3 bases are TGTGCCAGCAGCCAAGGGAGGGATCCCTACGAGCAGTACTTC. It encodes CASSQGRDPYEQYF.

The gene calls are TRBV19 and TRBJ1-1; D is perhaps TRBD1 (6 bases). Per the germline V gene, CDR1 is LNHDA and CDR2 is SQIVND (reference sequence). The CDR3 covers 16 residues. The V and J ends lost 7 bases and 1 base respectively, with 19 bases between them. In DNA form, the CDR3 reads TGTGCCAGTACCCTGGTGGGGGCGGCCGGGAACACTGAAGCTTTCTTT. This sequence encodes CASTLVGAAGNTEAFF.

The chain recombines TRBV2 with TRBJ2-7; TRBD1 aligns across 8 bases. After removal of 8 bases from V and 6 bases from J, the junction contained 15 bases not matched to a gene. This CDR3 has 15 residues. Germline V lookup: CDR1 SNHLY, CDR2 FYNNEI. DNA of the CDR3: TGTGCCAGCCAAATATCCGGGACAGGAAACCCCGAGCAGTACTTC. Its protein is CASQISGTGNPEQYF. Looking up the rest from reference TRBV2 and TRBJ2-7 gives the full variable domain: EPEVTQTPSHQVTQMGQEVILRCVPISNHLYFYWYRQILGQKVEFLVSFYNNEISEKSEIFDDQFSVERPDGSNFTLKIRSTKLEDSAMYFCASQISGTGNPEQYFGPGTRLTVT.

The chain uses TRBV4-1 and TRBJ2-3; the D is unclear. The CDR3 length is 14 residues. The germline V gene has CDR1 MGHRA and CDR2 YSYEKL. The V and J ends lost 4 bases and 1 base respectively, with 9 bases between them. The CDR3 nucleotides are TGCGCCAGCAGCCTCTCCGCTGGCACAGATACGCAGTATTTT. It yields the protein CASSLSAGTDTQYF.

This sequence joins TRBV18 and TRBJ1-2, with D possibly matching TRBD1 (6 bases). CDR3 length: 15 amino acids. Per the germline V gene, CDR1 is KGHSH and CDR2 is LQKENI. Trimming removed 1 base from V and 4 bases from J, with 13 bases in between. The CDR3: CASSPQPGAGYGYTF. CDR3 DNA: TGTGCCAGCTCACCACAACCGGGGGCGGGCTATGGCTACACCTTC.

The V call is TRBV5-4, the J call TRBJ2-5, with 8 bases lining up with TRBD1. The trim removed 3 bases at V and 1 base at J, leaving 2 bases unmatched. Looked up from germline, CDR1 is SGHNT and CDR2 is YYREEE (reference sequence). The CDR3 is 14 residues long. CDR3 residues: CASSSGQAQETQYF. The CDR3 DNA is TGTGCCAGCAGCTCGGGACAGGCCCAAGAGACCCAGTACTTC.

This chain joins TRBV5-1 and TRBJ2-6; D not certain. The CDR3 is made up of 18 amino acids. Looked up from germline, CDR1 is SGHRS and CDR2 is YFSETQ. Between the trimmed V and J ends, which lost 0 bases and 0 bases, there was a span of 13 bases. The CDR3, as DNA: TGCGCCAGCAGCTTGGTGCCCGTCAGCGACTCTGGGGCCAACGTCCTGACTTTC. Protein: CASSLVPVSDSGANVLTF.

The J gene is TRBJ2-7, the V gene TRBV23-1; D uncertain. TRBV23-1 belongs to the ORF category, with a function that is uncertain. Trimming removed 7 bases from V and 2 bases from J, with 12 bases in between. This CDR3 is 13 amino acids long. CDR3 in amino acids: CASIWAHTYEQYF. The DNA of the CDR3 is TGCGCCAGCATATGGGCGCATACCTACGAGCAGTACTTC.

This clone occurred a few times. CDR3 sequence reads: CASSIEAAEETQYF. DNA for the CDR3: TGTGCCAGCTCAATTGAGGCGGCGGAAGAGACCCAGTACTTC. This chain joins TRBV18 and TRBJ2-5; the D is unclear. V lost 5 bases and J lost 3, with 13 bases in between. CDR1 is KGHSH, CDR2 LQKENI, per germline. The CDR3 loop spans 14 amino acids.

In DNA form, the CDR3 reads TGTGCCAGCAGCTTTAGGAGCGGGGGGGTCACAGATACGCAGTATTTT. Translated, it gives CASSFRSGGVTDTQYF. The rearrangement uses TRBV5-4 and TRBJ2-3, with TRBD2 identical over 10 bases. This CDR3 region has 16 residues. Germline CDR1 is SGHNT and CDR2 is YYREEE (reference sequence). Germline trimming cut 2 bases from V and 2 bases from J; bases unmatched to any gene: 5.

The chain recombines TRBV5-6 with TRBJ2-7; 8 bases align to TRBD2. This CDR3 contains 15 residues. Trimming at V came to 2 bases and at J to 7 bases, leaving 11 bases not matched to a gene. Germline V gene sequence: CDR1 SGHDT, CDR2 YYEEEE. The CDR3: CASSLTGGEFLEQYF. CDR3 sequence (DNA): TGTGCCAGCAGCTTAACCGGGGGGGAGTTCTTGGAGCAGTACTTC.

The chain is built from TRBV7-9 and TRBJ1-2, with D unclear. CDR1 and CDR2 from the germline V gene are SEHNR and FQNEAQ (reference sequence). The CDR3 runs 13 residues. Trimming cost V 5 bases and J 0 bases, with 7 bases left between them. In DNA form, the CDR3 reads TGTGCCAGCAGCGGCGTCACTAACTATGGCTACACCTTC. Its translation: CASSGVTNYGYTF.

The chain employs TRBV19 and TRBJ1-5; TRBD1 is a possible D gene (5 bases). Per germline, CDR1 LNHDA and CDR2 SQIVND (reference sequence). CDR3 length: 15 amino acids. V shed 8 bases and J shed 1 base, with 15 bases lying between them. CDR3 bases: TGTGCCAGTCACACCGGGACGGTAAGCAATCAGCCCCAGCATTTT. It specifies CASHTGTVSNQPQHF.

The CDR3: CASSLEGPLYEQYF. Here the CDR3 DNA reads TGCGCCAGCAGCTTGGAGGGTCCCTTATACGAGCAGTACTTC. The J gene is TRBJ2-7, the V gene TRBV5-1; D remains unclear. Between the trimmed V and J ends, which lost 0 bases and 4 bases, there was a span of 11 bases. The CDR3 has 14 amino acids. Germline-derived CDR1 and CDR2 are SGHRS and YFSETQ.

The CDR3 reads CASSFRRREERYEQYF. The CDR3 bases are TGTGCCAGCAGCTTTAGGAGGAGGGAGGAACGCTACGAGCAGTACTTC. The gene calls are TRBV7-8 and TRBJ2-7; TRBD2 is a possible D gene (6 bases). The CDR3 totals 16 residues. Deletions cut 3 bases from V and 3 bases from J, with 18 bases between. Per germline, CDR1 SGHVS and CDR2 FQNEAQ.

The chain uses TRBV19 and TRBJ1-4, with D possibly being TRBD1 (6 bases). V gave up 6 bases and J gave up 4 bases, with 12 bases separating them. Germline loops: CDR1 LNHDA, CDR2 SQIVND (reference sequence). The CDR3 extends over 14 amino acids. The CDR3 DNA reads TGTGCCAGTAGAATGACAGGAGGTAATGAAAAACTGTTTTTT. Its translation: CASRMTGGNEKLFF.

The rearrangement uses TRBV4-3 and TRBJ1-2; D gene uncertain. Between the trimmed V and J ends, which lost 1 base and 6 bases, there was a span of 15 bases. From germline, CDR1 is LGHNA and CDR2 YSLEER. The length of the CDR3 is 15 residues. The DNA of the CDR3 is TGCGCCAGCAGCCAAGCATATGGAGGGAAAAATGGCTACACCTTC. Translation gives CASSQAYGGKNGYTF.

The chain uses TRBV7-9 and TRBJ2-5; perhaps D is TRBD1 or TRBD2 (5 bases each). The CDR3 loop spans 16 amino acids. From germline, CDR1 is SEHNR and CDR2 FQNEAQ (reference sequence). V was clipped by 5 bases and J by 7 bases, with 23 bases between them. The CDR3 DNA follows: TGTGCCAGCAGCCCCCCAACCGGGACGGTGGCGGGGACCCAGTACTTC. It specifies CASSPPTGTVAGTQYF.

The gene calls are TRBV10-3 and TRBJ1-1; D uncertain. This CDR3 has 15 amino acids. V gave up 2 bases and J gave up 1 base, with 11 bases separating them. Germline V gene data show CDR1 as ENHRY and CDR2 as SYGVKD. The CDR3, as DNA: TGTGCCATCAGTGAGGGGTCACCTCAGAACACTGAAGCTTTCTTT. It encodes CAISEGSPQNTEAFF.

This rearrangement joins TRBV18 to TRBJ1-2, with TRBD1 matching 9 bases. Trimming removed 3 bases from V and 4 bases from J; junction bases left unmatched: 6. CDR1 and CDR2 (germline): KGHSH, LQKENI. The CDR3 runs to 15 residues. CDR3 sequence: CASSPGTGSAYGYTF. The CDR3 nucleotides are TGTGCCAGCTCACCCGGGACAGGGTCGGCCTATGGCTACACCTTC.

The chain is built from TRBV7-5 and TRBJ2-5; the table's D call TRBD2 went unverified against the DNA. TRBV7-5 is a pseudogene. The CDR3 consists of 18 residues. For the CDR3, the DNA is TGTGCCAGAAGTTCCAACCTCCGCAGGGAGGCAATTCAGGAGACCCAGTACTTC. Residues: CARSSNLRREAIQETQYF.

The chain is built from TRBV27 and TRBJ1-6; 7 bases are a match to TRBD1. V shed 5 bases, J shed 7 bases, and the junction held 5 bases outside the gene matches. From germline, CDR1 is MNHEY and CDR2 SMNVEV (reference sequence). CDR3 length equals 14 residues. In DNA, the CDR3 is TGTGCCAGCAGTCCCGGGGACAGCAATTCACCCCTCCACTTT. It encodes CASSPGDSNSPLHF.

This CDR3 reads CASTAGGGNEQYF. In DNA form, the CDR3 reads TGTGCCAGCACCGCAGGTGGGGGGAACGAGCAGTACTTC. J is TRBJ2-7 and V is TRBV21-1; the D call of TRBD2 is as the table states it, not checked on the DNA. TRBV21-1 is shown as a pseudogene. There are 13 residues in the CDR3.

The gene calls are TRBV5-1 and TRBJ2-5, with TRBD2 as a possible D gene (7 bases). Trimming removed 4 bases at V and 5 bases at J, with 15 bases between. CDR3 size: 14 residues. CDR1 is SGHRS and CDR2 is YFSETQ in the germline V gene. Here the CDR3 DNA reads TGCGCCAGCAGCCTGGGGGGGGGCCGGGAGACCCAGTACTTC. Translated: CASSLGGGRETQYF.

V and J are TRBV6-5 and TRBJ1-4; D unresolved. Deletions cut 0 bases from V and 0 bases from J, with 8 bases between. The CDR3 is 16 amino acids. The germline CDR1 and CDR2 sequences are MNHEY and SVGAGI. As DNA, the CDR3 is TGTGCCAGCAGTTACTCGTTCCCTTCAACTAATGAAAAACTGTTTTTT. It encodes CASSYSFPSTNEKLFF.

The gene calls are TRBV15 and TRBJ1-2; D not certain. The V end was cut by 0 bases, the J end by 5 bases, with 10 bases between. Germline V lookup: CDR1 LNHNV, CDR2 YYDKDF (reference sequence). CDR3 length: 14 amino acids. As DNA, the CDR3 is TGTGCCACCAGCAGAGATTTTGCCCAATATGGCTACACCTTC. Protein: CATSRDFAQYGYTF.